A selection of T cell receptor beta chains follows, all from one sample in a study of early T cells in non-severe SARS-CoV-2 infection. TCRdb redid the calling of the 5' RACE reads with MiXCR, one entry per CDR3 protein. The data hold 50,000 to 65,000 distinct CDR3 sequences, with roughly 10% observed a single time. Source: whole blood, taken at baseline. These receptors were collected from an adult who was a healthcare worker with PCR-confirmed SARS-CoV-2 infection or an uninfected control (not recorded which). Each CDR3 is given with its conserved first and last residue. The D gene is left open where the match is weak. Not every row has a clone size; where given, it reads once, few, many or a size class.

D,J,size,V,DNA,CDR3
TRBD2,TRBJ2-7,few,TRBV5-5,TGTGCCAGCAGCTCCCGGGACTACGGATACTACGAGCAGTACTTC,CASSSRDYGYYEQYF
TRBD2,TRBJ2-5,many,TRBV6-6,TGTGCCAGCAGCCCGCCCGGGGCGGGGGGTCGGGAGACCCAGTACTTC,CASSPPGAGGRETQYF
-,TRBJ1-2,-,TRBV6-2/TRBV6-3,TGTGCCAGCAGTAAACAGGGAAACTATGGCTACACCTTC,CASSKQGNYGYTF
-,TRBJ2-5,-,TRBV7-2,TGTGCCAGCAGCTTAATCCCGGGGGCAGAGACCCAGTACTTC,CASSLIPGAETQYF
-,TRBJ1-4,many,TRBV6-1,TGTGCCAGCAGTTCGCTACGGGTCGGGGTCCACCCGATCAGGGAAAAACTGTTTTTT,CASSSLRVGVHPIREKLFF
-,TRBJ2-3,many,TRBV20-1,TGCAGTGCCAGCCCCGGGCAGGGCTGGGGCACAGATACGCAGTATTTT,CSASPGQGWGTDTQYF
-,TRBJ2-7,-,TRBV11-2,TGTGCCAGCAGCTGGTTGGGGGCCCCCTACGAGCAGTACTTC,CASSWLGAPYEQYF
-,TRBJ1-2,-,TRBV14,TGTGCCAGCAGCCTCCGGACACCAAGGGGGAACTATGGCTACACCTTC,CASSLRTPRGNYGYTF
-,TRBJ2-7,few,TRBV7-2,TGTGCCAGCAGCTTGGGGGCGCACGGAAACACCGAGCAGTACTTC,CASSLGAHGNTEQYF
-,TRBJ1-4,many,TRBV29-1,TGCAGCGCCCTTAGTACGATGGGTGAAAAACTGTTTTTT,CSALSTMGEKLFF
-,TRBJ2-7,-,TRBV13,TGTGCCAGCAGCAAAAGGGGAAGCTCCTACGAGCAGTACTTC,CASSKRGSSYEQYF
-,TRBJ2-1,-,TRBV11-2,TGTGCCAGCAGGCCGATCCTGGTGCAGGGTGTGCATGAGCAGTTCTTC,CASRPILVQGVHEQFF
-,TRBJ2-4,-,TRBV7-2,TGTGCCAGCAGCTTAGCCCCGCCCACCATCCCGTACTTC,CASSLAPPTIPYF
TRBD2,TRBJ2-6,many,TRBV2,TGTGCCAGCAGTCCGGGGGGCTCTGGGGCCAACGTCCTGACTTTC,CASSPGGSGANVLTF
-,TRBJ2-7,-,TRBV6-6,TGTGCCAGCACCTCCCCCAGCCCTGGGGAGCAGTACTTC,CASTSPSPGEQYF
-,TRBJ1-4,many,TRBV27,TGTGCCAGCAGTTTATCCGGGACGTCTAATGAAAAACTGTTTTTT,CASSLSGTSNEKLFF
TRBD1,TRBJ1-3,few,TRBV5-1,TGCGCCAGCAGGGAACGAGGGGACAGTCGCCTCTCTGGAAACACCATATATTTT,CASRERGDSRLSGNTIYF
-,TRBJ2-5,-,TRBV20-1,TGCAGTGCTAGACGGGGCTGGGCGGCCCAAGAGACCCAGTACTTC,CSARRGWAAQETQYF
-,TRBJ2-1,many,TRBV20-1,TGCAGTGCCCCCACACGGCCATCCTACAATGAGCAGTTCTTC,CSAPTRPSYNEQFF
-,TRBJ2-7,-,TRBV12-3/TRBV12-4,TGTGCCAGCAGTCTCTCAGTAAGATACTCGTTTATCTACGAGCAGTACTTC,CASSLSVRYSFIYEQYF
-,TRBJ2-1,-,TRBV12-3/TRBV12-4,TGTGCCAGCACCTTGGCCCGAGGTCATGAGCAGTTCTTC,CASTLARGHEQFF
TRBD1,TRBJ1-1,many,TRBV12-3/TRBV12-4,TGTGCCAGCAGCTCACAGGGGAGGAGCAGGTTAGCTTTCTTT,CASSSQGRSRLAFF
-,TRBJ2-7,-,TRBV11-2,TGTGCCAGCAGATTAACAGGTATCTCCTACGAGCAGTACTTC,CASRLTGISYEQYF
-,TRBJ2-1,-,TRBV7-2,TGTGCCAGCACCCCCTTAAGGGCTCTCAATGAGCAGTTCTTC,CASTPLRALNEQFF
-,TRBJ2-3,many,TRBV7-9,TGTGCCAGCAGCTTAGGTTTGGGCACAGATACGCAGTATTTT,CASSLGLGTDTQYF
-,TRBJ1-1,-,TRBV7-8,TGTGCCAGCAGCTTAGGCGCCGAAAAGACTGAAGCTTTCTTT,CASSLGAEKTEAFF
-,TRBJ2-5,many,TRBV7-6,TGTGCCAGCAGCACACAAACCTTCCTTCCCAAGGACCTATTGCAGTTCAAGGAGACCCAGTACTTC,CASSTQTFLPKDLLQFKETQYF
TRBD1,TRBJ1-1,-,TRBV6-1,TGTGCCAGCAGTGAATTTCTCGGCAGAACAGGGGGACAGCGGGAAGCTTTCTTT,CASSEFLGRTGGQREAFF
-,TRBJ2-7,-,TRBV12-3/TRBV12-4,TGTGCCAGCAGTTTCGGAGCAACCTACGAGCAGTACTTC,CASSFGATYEQYF
TRBD2,TRBJ2-3,-,TRBV10-3,TGTGCCAACCAGGCAAGGGAGGGGGATACGCAGTATTTT,CANQAREGDTQYF
-,TRBJ2-3,many,TRBV5-6,TGTGCCAGCAGCCCTGTAAAGGGTACAGATACGCAGTATTTT,CASSPVKGTDTQYF
-,TRBJ1-2,-,TRBV20-1,TGCAGTGCTAGGGATCCCAACCCAGGGAATGGCGGCTACACCTTC,CSARDPNPGNGGYTF
TRBD2,TRBJ2-7,many,TRBV20-1,TGCAGTGCTACGGGGGAGTTAGCGGGGACACCCTACGAGCAGTACTTC,CSATGELAGTPYEQYF
-,TRBJ2-5,few,TRBV20-1,TGCAGTGCTAGAGTCCCGGGGGTTCTGGGGACCCAGTACTTC,CSARVPGVLGTQYF
-,TRBJ1-2,few,TRBV10-3,TGTGCCATCAGTGAGTCGCAGGTCTCGGGCTATGGCTACACCTTC,CAISESQVSGYGYTF
-,TRBJ1-4,few,TRBV20-1,TGCAGTGCTAGAACCCCCGGGAGTGAAAAACTGTTTTTT,CSARTPGSEKLFF